These T cell receptor beta chains were read from a single sample in a study of blood T cell repertoires in COVID-19. Clones were sequenced by immunoSEQ multiplex PCR, and TCRdb holds only the in-frame ones, with some missing. Of some 260,000 clones listed, 88% are singletons. The sample was peripheral blood. These TCRs come from a woman in her forties who had recovered from COVID-19. CDR3s include the opening cysteine and the closing phenylalanine or tryptophan. A D gene is named only where the DNA matches it firmly. The size field is filled for only some rows; it gives once, few, many or a size class.

size	J	length	D	V	CDR3	DNA
-	TRBJ2-1	12	-	TRBV29-1	CSVGSGGNEQFF	TGCAGCGTCGGGTCAGGGGGGAATGAGCAGTTCTTC
-	TRBJ1-1	12	-	TRBV18	CASSAGNTEAFF	TGTGCCAGCTCCGCAGGGAACACTGAAGCTTTCTTT
-	TRBJ1-4	14	-	TRBV2	CASSPGPRGEKLFF	TGTGCCAGCAGCCCTGGACCCCGGGGTGAAAAACTGTTTTTT
-	TRBJ2-1	17	TRBD2	TRBV9	CASSPTPGGVGVNEQFF	TGTGCCAGCAGCCCAACCCCCGGGGGGGTGGGGGTCAATGAGCAGTTCTTC
-	TRBJ1-2	12	-	TRBV5-1	CASSPPGQGTTF	TGCGCCAGCAGCCCCCCGGGTCAGGGGACCACCTTC
once	TRBJ1-2	14	TRBD1	TRBV7-7	CAVRGGQGAEGYTF	TGTGCCGTCAGGGGGGGACAGGGGGCAGAGGGCTACACCTTC
-	TRBJ1-1	14	-	TRBV27	CASSPDLKNTEAFF	TGTGCCAGCAGTCCCGACTTGAAGAACACTGAAGCTTTCTTT
-	TRBJ2-1	14	TRBD2	TRBV7-9	CASSLGGLGNEQFF	TGTGCCAGCAGCTTAGGGGGACTAGGCAATGAGCAGTTCTTC
once	TRBJ1-5	14	-	TRBV6-5	CASRPMGGNQPQHF	TGTGCCAGCAGACCAATGGGCGGCAATCAGCCCCAGCATTTT
-	TRBJ2-2	16	TRBD2	TRBV10-3	CAISPGPSGNTGELFF	TGTGCCATCAGTCCCGGGCCTAGCGGTAACACCGGGGAGCTGTTTTTT
-	TRBJ1-3	15	TRBD1	TRBV10-2	CASRGTADSGNTIYF	TGCGCCAGCAGGGGGACAGCGGACTCTGGAAACACCATATATTTT
-	TRBJ2-2	13	TRBD1	TRBV29-1	CSAAGQGDGELFF	TGCAGCGCTGCGGGACAGGGGGACGGGGAGCTGTTTTTT
-	TRBJ1-5	15	-	TRBV6-2/TRBV6-3	CASSYVRPSNQPQHF	TGTGCCAGCAGTTACGTCAGGCCTAGCAATCAGCCCCAGCATTTT
few	TRBJ1-3	15	-	TRBV9	CASSVSGNSGNTIYF	TGTGCCAGCAGCGTTTCAGGGAACTCTGGAAACACCATATATTTT
-	TRBJ2-2	16	TRBD1	TRBV9	CASSGGGAANTGELFF	TGTGCCAGCAGCGGAGGGGGCGCCGCGAACACCGGGGAGCTGTTTTTT
-	TRBJ1-1	15	-	TRBV4-3	CASSQDRWGGTEAFF	TGCGCCAGCAGCCAAGACCGTTGGGGAGGGACTGAAGCTTTCTTT
-	TRBJ1-6	16	-	TRBV4-3	CASSPGGAAFPSPLHF	TGCGCCAGCAGCCCGGGGGGGGCCGCTTTTCCTTCACCCCTCCACTTT
-	TRBJ2-3	17	TRBD2	TRBV29-1	CSVEKTSGSASTDTQYF	TGCAGCGTCGAAAAGACTAGCGGGAGTGCTAGCACAGATACGCAGTATTTT
-	TRBJ2-5	16	TRBD2	TRBV11-3	CASSPGLAGSQETQYF	TGTGCCAGCAGCCCGGGACTAGCGGGGAGCCAAGAGACCCAGTACTTC
once	TRBJ2-7	15	-	TRBV11-1	CASSNPRGPPYEQYF	TGTGCCAGCAGCAACCCCCGTGGGCCGCCCTACGAGCAGTACTTC
-	TRBJ2-7	14	-	TRBV15	CATSRDGDRSEQYF	TGTGCCACCAGCAGAGACGGGGATCGGTCCGAGCAGTACTTC
-	TRBJ1-3	16	TRBD1	TRBV9	CASSSRQGGSGNTIYF	TGTGCCAGCAGCTCCCGACAGGGGGGCTCTGGAAACACCATATATTTT
-	TRBJ2-2	16	TRBD2	TRBV5-5	CASSGTSGVNTGELFF	TGTGCCAGCAGCGGAACTAGCGGGGTTAACACCGGGGAGCTGTTTTTT
-	TRBJ2-1	12	-	TRBV30	CAWGGLYNEQFF	TGTGCCTGGGGTGGGCTTTACAATGAGCAGTTCTTC
-	TRBJ2-5	12	-	TRBV18	CASSPGGETQYF	TGTGCCAGCTCACCAGGGGGGGAGACCCAGTACTTC
-	TRBJ2-7	16	TRBD2	TRBV11-2	CASSPRVASGGYEQYF	TGTGCCAGCAGCCCCCGGGTTGCTAGCGGGGGGTACGAGCAGTACTTC
-	TRBJ2-2	15	-	TRBV27	CASSLELTNTGELFF	TGTGCCAGCAGTTTGGAGTTGACGAACACCGGGGAGCTGTTTTTT
-	TRBJ2-3	15	TRBD1	TRBV5-6	CASSLPTGGADTQYF	TGTGCCAGCAGCTTGCCCACAGGGGGCGCAGATACGCAGTATTTT
-	TRBJ2-5	15	TRBD1	TRBV19	CASRPQTGGPGTQYF	TGTGCCAGTAGGCCCCAAACAGGGGGCCCGGGGACCCAGTACTTC
-	TRBJ1-4	13	-	TRBV6-2/TRBV6-3	CASSSSEVEKLFF	TGTGCCAGCAGTTCCTCGGAGGTTGAAAAACTGTTTTTT
-	TRBJ1-1	18	-	TRBV30	CAVRGRRGDGVWGTEAFF	TGTGCCGTACGCGGGAGACGGGGGGACGGTGTTTGGGGCACTGAAGCTTTCTTT
few	TRBJ2-5	14	TRBD1	TRBV18	CASSPDRVQETQYF	TGTGCCAGCTCACCCGACAGGGTCCAAGAGACCCAGTACTTC
-	TRBJ2-7	17	-	TRBV7-7	CASSPNPGTLDPYEQYF	TGTGCTAGCAGCCCCAACCCCGGGACACTCGACCCCTACGAGCAGTACTTC
-	TRBJ2-3	19	-	TRBV4-3	CASSQGRGVGQAGTDTQYF	TGCGCCAGCAGCCAAGGAAGGGGGGTCGGACAGGCGGGCACAGATACGCAGTATTTT
-	TRBJ1-2	13	-	TRBV3-1/TRBV3-2	CASSQGGDGGYTF	TGTGCCAGCAGCCAAGGGGGGGATGGCGGCTACACCTTC
-	TRBJ2-3	17	TRBD2	TRBV7-2	CASSLGHGRSGTDTQYF	TGTGCCAGCAGCTTAGGGCACGGGAGGTCGGGTACAGATACGCAGTATTTT
-	TRBJ1-6	18	TRBD1	TRBV11-3	CASSTRQGISSYNSPLHF	TGTGCCAGCAGCACCCGACAGGGGATAAGCTCCTATAATTCACCCCTCCACTTT
-	TRBJ1-4	15	TRBD1	TRBV7-6	CASSPRTGLSEKLFF	TGTGCCAGCAGCCCCCGGACAGGGTTATCGGAAAAACTGTTTTTT
-	TRBJ1-1	17	-	TRBV7-3	CASSPRGGRGMNTEAFF	TGTGCCAGCAGCCCCCGGGGGGGGAGGGGGATGAACACTGAAGCTTTCTTT
-	TRBJ2-5	14	TRBD2	TRBV6-5	CASSPTSGQETQYF	TGTGCCAGCAGTCCCACTAGCGGACAAGAGACCCAGTACTTC
-	TRBJ1-3	16	TRBD1	TRBV15	CATSGQGVLSGNTIYF	TGTGCCACCAGCGGACAGGGGGTCCTCTCTGGAAACACCATATATTTT
-	TRBJ2-5	16	TRBD2	TRBV6-1	CASSDPIAGGGETQYF	TGTGCCAGCAGTGATCCCATAGCGGGAGGCGGGGAGACCCAGTACTTC
-	TRBJ1-4	14	-	TRBV5-1	CASSLGGALEKLFF	TGCGCCAGCAGCTTGGGCGGGGCGCTTGAAAAACTGTTTTTT
-	TRBJ2-1	15	TRBD1	TRBV27	CASRRQGGGYNEQFF	TGTGCCAGCAGAAGACAGGGCGGTGGGTACAATGAGCAGTTCTTC
-	TRBJ1-1	14	-	TRBV10-3	CAITPSGVNTEAFF	TGTGCCATCACCCCATCCGGGGTGAACACTGAAGCTTTCTTT
once	TRBJ2-7	15	TRBD2	TRBV7-8	CASSFGLAGTYEQYF	TGTGCCAGCAGCTTTGGACTAGCGGGGACCTACGAGCAGTACTTC
-	TRBJ2-5	15	-	TRBV6-2/TRBV6-3	CASSVGTPPRRTQYF	TGTGCCAGCAGTGTGGGCACGCCCCCCAGGCGGACCCAGTACTTC
-	TRBJ2-5	16	-	TRBV7-8	CASSLGGGDLQETQYF	TGTGCCAGCAGCTTAGGTGGCGGGGACCTCCAAGAGACCCAGTACTTC
-	TRBJ1-2	12	-	TRBV28	CASTVPTHGYTF	TGTGCCAGCACGGTACCTACCCATGGCTACACCTTC
-	TRBJ1-1	16	TRBD1	TRBV19	CASSIARTGGNTEAFF	TGTGCCAGTAGTATAGCCCGGACAGGAGGAAACACTGAAGCTTTCTTT
-	TRBJ1-4	15	-	TRBV19	CASSPRRGGEGKLFF	TGTGCCAGTAGTCCGCGCCGGGGCGGGGAAGGAAAACTGTTTTTT
once	TRBJ1-6	17	-	TRBV18	CASSPPGLGVWNSPLHF	TGTGCCAGCTCACCACCGGGTTTGGGAGTATGGAATTCACCCCTCCACTTT
once	TRBJ2-1	14	-	TRBV13	CASSFGLALEEQFF	TGTGCCAGCAGCTTTGGGCTAGCTCTGGAGGAGCAGTTCTTC